The present T cell receptor beta chain was sequenced within a study of read filtering for tumor transcriptome and immune sequencing. About the study: Among patients, some 17 were male and approximately 15 female, aged about 47 to 80 (mean about 71).

V shed 4 bases and J 0 bases; nucleotides not matched to a gene: 8. The length of the CDR3 is 16 residues. Germline lookup yields CDR1 SGHNT and CDR2 YYREEE (reference sequence). This clonotype came up a few times. Molecular barcoded adaptors covering alpha/delta and beta/gamma chains were used on around 370 ng RNA. MiXCR, run by TCRdb on the reads, gives a single entry per CDR3 protein. The sample has some 46,000 distinct CDR3 sequences; about 20% are singletons. The V gene is TRBV5-4, the J gene TRBJ2-3; 7 nucleotides agree with TRBD2. The clonotype was recovered from a donor at least 40 years old with multiple myeloma. What was sequenced was a population of CD138-negative cells sorted from bone marrow. The CDR3, as DNA: TGTGCCAGCAGCGTGAAGGTACTAGCGAGCACAGATACGCAGTATTTT. It codes for CASSVKVLASTDTQYF.